Listed here are 17 T cell receptor beta chains from one sample, sequenced in a study of regulatory T cells in long-lasting Graves disease (dated by TCRdb to the early 2020s). This specimen's time point label, per the study, means: newly diagnosed GD, antithyroid drugs for less than 3 months. For both TCR sequencing and RNA sequencing, RNA was extracted from PBMCs in TRIzol. The library was obtained by multiplex PCR. The instrument was an Illumina HiSeq 4000. TCR beta libraries were built with iRepertoire HTBI primers and Arm-PCR amplification of CDR3 regions. Starting from the raw public reads, TCRdb applied fastp trimming at Q25, assembled clones with MiXCR and retained in-frame beta chains. One record per CDR3 amino acid sequence lists the most common genes and DNA. The table for this sample lists around 330,000 distinct CDR3 sequences; approximately 20% of them were counted only once. The ten most abundant clones make up less than 45% of the sample.

The source material was peripheral blood mononuclear cells (PBMCs), sampled at new diagnosis, from a patient treated with antithyroid drugs. These receptors were collected from a female donor with Graves disease.

As for this clonotype: A junction boundary mismatches the germline segment, possibly from a read error. The chain carries TRBV6-1 and TRBJ1-1; TRBD1 agrees at 9 bases. CDR3 size: 15 residues. CDR1 and CDR2 from the germline V gene are MNHNS and SASEGT. The CDR3 bases are TGTGCCAGCAGTAACATCCGGGACAGGGAGAGGTACATCCTATTT. Its protein product is CASSNIRDRERYILF.

This clonotype was observed a few times. V usage is TRBV18 and J usage is TRBJ2-2; D is unresolved. CDR1 and CDR2 (germline): KGHSH, LQKENI. The CDR3 consists of 15 residues. V gave up 1 base and J gave up 3 bases, with 9 bases separating them. This CDR3 reads CASSPLTDYTGELFF. In DNA, the CDR3 is TGTGCCAGCTCACCACTAACAGATTACACCGGGGAGCTGTTTTTT.

This clonotype came up a few times. The J gene is TRBJ1-3, the V gene TRBV29-1; D unresolved. Germline lookup yields CDR1 SQVTM and CDR2 ANQGSEA. Trimming cost V 6 bases and J 4 bases, with 10 bases left between them. The CDR3 has 12 amino acids. The CDR3, as DNA: TGCAGCGTGGTACTGATAGGAAACACCATATATTTT. It encodes CSVVLIGNTIYF.

This clonotype came up many times. The chain couples TRBV28 to TRBJ2-7, with TRBD1 as a possible D gene (6 bases). Germline V gene data show CDR1 as MDHEN and CDR2 as SYDVKM. V lost 5 bases, J lost 2 bases, and 10 bases lay in between. This CDR3 contains 13 residues. Here the CDR3 reads CASSHRVTYEQYF. The CDR3 region has the DNA TGTGCCAGCAGTCACAGGGTCACCTACGAGCAGTACTTC.

This clonotype showed up many times. The rearrangement uses TRBV18 and TRBJ2-7, with TRBD1 matching over 9 bases. This CDR3 has 16 amino acids. Germline V CDR1 and CDR2: KGHSH, LQKENI. The V segment lost 3 bases and the J segment 4 bases; nucleotides outside the gene matches: 10. Here the CDR3 DNA reads TGTGCCAGCTCACCGTCCTGGACAGGGGAGAGGTACGAGCAGTACTTC. This gives the protein CASSPSWTGERYEQYF.

This clonotype was seen ten or more times. The rearrangement uses TRBV6-1 and TRBJ2-1, with D maybe TRBD1 (5 bases). The CDR3 extends over 17 amino acids. V dropped 5 bases and J dropped 4 bases, with 21 bases sitting between them. Germline CDR1 reads MNHNS; CDR2 reads SASEGT. In DNA, the CDR3 is TGTGCCAGCAGTCCGATAATAGCAGGGCCGGTTTACAATGAGCAGTTCTTC. As protein: CASSPIIAGPVYNEQFF.

This clonotype was detected ten times or more. V and J are TRBV12-3 or TRBV12-4 and TRBJ2-7; no clear D gene. V dropped 2 bases and J dropped 0 bases, with 14 bases sitting between them. The CDR3 consists of 16 residues. CDR3 nucleotide sequence: TGTGCCAGCAGTTTAAAAGCTTTCGGCGACTCCTACGAGCAGTACTTC. This sequence encodes CASSLKAFGDSYEQYF.

This clonotype was seen ten or more times. This rearrangement joins TRBV6-1 to TRBJ1-2; possibly TRBD1 for D (5 bases). This CDR3 is built from 14 residues. Trimming took off 5 bases at V and 4 bases at J, with 14 bases between the two ends. Germline V gene sequence: CDR1 MNHNS, CDR2 SASEGT. CDR3 sequence reads: CASSTPGLIYGYTF. The DNA for the CDR3 is TGTGCCAGCAGTACTCCGGGACTCATCTATGGCTACACCTTC.

This chain joins TRBV6-1 and TRBJ2-1, with 7 bases fitting TRBD2. CDR1 and CDR2 (germline): MNHNS, SASEGT. After removal of 8 bases from V and 7 bases from J, the junction contained 14 bases not matched to a gene. CDR3 length equals 15 residues. CDR3 in DNA: TGTGCCAGCGGTGGGGAGCGGGGACTCATTAATGAGCAGTTCTTC. Residues: CASGGERGLINEQFF.

Many counts were recorded for this clonotype. This chain connects TRBV19 to TRBJ2-1, with D perhaps TRBD2 (6 bases). V was pared by 4 bases and J by 8 bases, with 15 bases between. The CDR3 has 14 residues. Germline assignment: CDR1 LNHDA and CDR2 SQIVND (reference sequence). The CDR3 region has the DNA TGTGCCAGTAGTACGACGACCGCGGGATATGAGCAGTTCTTC. It yields the protein CASSTTTAGYEQFF. Supplemented by reference TRBV19 and TRBJ2-1, the full variable domain reads DGGITQSPKYLFRKEGQNVTLSCEQNLNHDAMYWYRQDPGQGLRLIYYSQIVNDFQKGDIAEGYSVSREKKESFPLTVTSAQKNPTAFYLCASSTTTAGYEQFFGPGTRLTVL.

In this sample, this clonotype turned up many times. This rearrangement joins TRBV28 to TRBJ2-1, with D hard to call. The length of the CDR3 is 14 residues. V was clipped by 2 bases and J by 5 bases, with 10 bases between them. Germline V CDR1 and CDR2: MDHEN, SYDVKM. CDR3 DNA: TGTGCCAGCAGTTTAGTGACACCCAACAATGAGCAGTTCTTC. This codes for CASSLVTPNNEQFF.

For this clonotype: A far larger clone is a single base away, which makes a read error likely. The rearrangement uses TRBV11-2 and TRBJ2-4; 13 positions agree with TRBD2. The J call may be faulty, since TRBJ2-1 better matches the DNA end. CDR1 is SGHAT and CDR2 is FQNNGV in the germline V gene. This CDR3 spans 15 amino acids. Written as DNA, the CDR3 is TGTGCCACCCAAGGACTAGCGGGAGATTTAGGGACCCAGTTCTTC. Encoded protein: CATQGLAGDLGTQFF.

This clonotype has a count of ten or more. This rearrangement joins TRBV3-1 to TRBJ2-3; D unresolved. Germline CDR1 is LGHDT and CDR2 is YNNKEL (reference sequence). CDR3 size: 13 residues. Trimming stripped 1 base from V and 6 bases from J, with 8 bases between. CDR3 DNA: TGTGCCAGCAGCCAAGTAGTTCCGGATACGCAGTATTTT. It specifies CASSQVVPDTQYF.

The sample holds many counts of this clonotype. CDR3 bases: TGTGCCAGCAGCTCCCCCGGGACTAGCGGGAGGGAAAAGTACAATGAGCAGTTCTTC. It encodes CASSSPGTSGREKYNEQFF. The chain uses TRBV11-3 and TRBJ2-1, with TRBD2 matching 16 bases. Germline V CDR1 and CDR2: SGHNT, YENEEA. The CDR3 spans 19 residues. After removal of 4 bases from V and 4 bases from J, the junction contained 10 bases not matched to a gene.

CDR3 nucleotide sequence: TGTGCCAGCAGCCAGGGGGTGCCCTACAATGAGCAGTTCTTC. Translation gives CASSQGVPYNEQFF. This chain uses TRBV5-5 with TRBJ2-1; TRBD1 agrees at 7 bases. Germline V gene sequence: CDR1 SGHKS, CDR2 YYEKEE (reference sequence). Losses at the gene ends were 4 bases for V and 2 bases for J; bases not matched to a gene: 3. The length of the CDR3 is 14 residues. Combining the CDR3 with reference TRBV5-5 and TRBJ2-1 gives the whole variable domain DAGVTQSPTHLIKTRGQQVTLRCSPISGHKSVSWYQQVLGQGPQFIFQYYEKEERGRGNFPDRFSARQFPNYSSELNVNALLLGDSALYLCASSQGVPYNEQFFGPGTRLTVL.

There are many counts of this clonotype. V and J are TRBV27 and TRBJ2-3; 7 bases fit TRBD2. Germline CDR1 is MNHEY and CDR2 is SMNVEV (reference sequence). V lost 1 base, J lost 6 bases, and 10 bases stayed unmatched. This CDR3 contains 16 residues. The CDR3 sequence is CASSLLVPSGPDTQYF. The CDR3, as DNA: TGTGCCAGCAGTTTATTAGTTCCTAGCGGTCCGGATACGCAGTATTTT.

This clonotype was detected ten times or more. The chain recombines TRBV19 with TRBJ2-3; 8 bases are shared with TRBD1. Germline V CDR1 and CDR2: LNHDA, SQIVND (reference sequence). The CDR3 consists of 15 residues. The V gene end was trimmed by 6 bases and the J gene end by 3 bases; junction bases not matched to a gene: 8. The CDR3 bases are TGTGCCAGTAGCACTAAGGGGACAGGAACAGATACGCAGTATTTT. This encodes CASSTKGTGTDTQYF. The full variable domain, with the rest looked up from reference TRBV19 and TRBJ2-3, is DGGITQSPKYLFRKEGQNVTLSCEQNLNHDAMYWYRQDPGQGLRLIYYSQIVNDFQKGDIAEGYSVSREKKESFPLTVTSAQKNPTAFYLCASSTKGTGTDTQYFGPGTRLTVL.